The entry below describes one T cell receptor (beta chain). This sample was taken from a study of blood T cell repertoires in COVID-19. Profiled with immunoSEQ multiplex PCR; TCRdb holds only in-frame clones, not every one. The data contain around 150,000 clones, approximately 82% of them singletons. The CDR3 has 16 amino acids. CDR1 is MNHNS, CDR2 SASEGT, per germline. V lost 2 bases to trimming and J lost 5 bases; unmatched junction nucleotides: 11. J is TRBJ1-2 and V is TRBV6-1, with TRBD1 matching 7 bases. The sequenced sample consisted of peripheral blood. The clonotype originates from a woman of 80 years or more with acute or convalescent COVID-19. Here the CDR3 DNA reads TGTGCCAGCAGTGAACGGGACAGCATCCTTGATTATGGCTACACCTTC. Its translation: CASSERDSILDYGYTF.